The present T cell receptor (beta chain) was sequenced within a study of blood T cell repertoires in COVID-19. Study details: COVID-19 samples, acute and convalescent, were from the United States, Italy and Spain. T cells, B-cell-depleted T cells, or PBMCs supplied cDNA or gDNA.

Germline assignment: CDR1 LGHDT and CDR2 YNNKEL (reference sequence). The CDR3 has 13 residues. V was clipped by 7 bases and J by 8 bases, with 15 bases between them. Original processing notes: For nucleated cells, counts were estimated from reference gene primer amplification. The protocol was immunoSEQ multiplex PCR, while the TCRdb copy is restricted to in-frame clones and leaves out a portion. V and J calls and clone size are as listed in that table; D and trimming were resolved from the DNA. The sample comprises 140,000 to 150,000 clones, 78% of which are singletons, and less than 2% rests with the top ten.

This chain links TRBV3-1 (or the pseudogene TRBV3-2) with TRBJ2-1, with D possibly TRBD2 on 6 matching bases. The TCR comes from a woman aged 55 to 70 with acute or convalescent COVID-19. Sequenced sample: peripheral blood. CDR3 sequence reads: CASTNTWGDEQFF. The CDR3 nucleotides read TGTGCCAGCACCAACACGTGGGGGGATGAGCAGTTCTTC.